This TCR beta chain was identified in a study of blood T cell repertoires in COVID-19. Study background: Sites in the United States, Italy and Spain provided acute and convalescent COVID-19 samples. Sources were T cells, B-cell-depleted T cells, or PBMCs; the material itself was cDNA or gDNA.

This CDR3 comprises 14 residues. Germline V gene data show CDR1 as SGHTA and CDR2 as FQGNSA. Trimming cost V 5 bases and J 4 bases; bases outside gene matches: 7. Authors' methods: Amplification with reference gene primers provided the estimates of nucleated cell counts. Some clones are missing from TCRdb's copy, which holds only in-frame ones; the method was immunoSEQ multiplex PCR. V and J calls and clone size are as listed in that table; D and trimming were resolved from the DNA. The sample includes under 85,000 clones, 80% to 90% of them seen just once. The J gene is TRBJ2-7, the V gene TRBV7-2; 8 bases align to TRBD1. What was sequenced was peripheral blood. The source of this sequence is a man aged 50 or older with active COVID-19. The CDR3 DNA reads TGTGCCAGCAGCCTCGGACAGGGCGTATACGAGCAGTACTTC. It codes for CASSLGQGVYEQYF.